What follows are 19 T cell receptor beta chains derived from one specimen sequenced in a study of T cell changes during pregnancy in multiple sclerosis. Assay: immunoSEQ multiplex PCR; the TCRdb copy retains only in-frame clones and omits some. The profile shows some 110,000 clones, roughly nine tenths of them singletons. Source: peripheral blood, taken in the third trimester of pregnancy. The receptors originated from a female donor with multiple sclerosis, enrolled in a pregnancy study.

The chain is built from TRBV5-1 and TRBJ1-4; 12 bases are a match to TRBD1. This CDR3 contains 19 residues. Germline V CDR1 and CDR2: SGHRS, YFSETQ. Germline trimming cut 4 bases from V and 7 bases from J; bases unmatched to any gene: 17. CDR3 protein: CASSLLPGTGGGGGEKLFF. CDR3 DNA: TGCGCCAGCAGCCTTCTACCCGGGACAGGGGGCGGAGGAGGTGAAAAACTGTTTTTT.

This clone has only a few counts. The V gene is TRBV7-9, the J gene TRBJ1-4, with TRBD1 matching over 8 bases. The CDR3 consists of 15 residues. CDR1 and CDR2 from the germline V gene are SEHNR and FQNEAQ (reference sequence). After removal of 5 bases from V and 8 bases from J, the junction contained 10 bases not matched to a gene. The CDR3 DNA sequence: TGTGCCAGCAGCCCCTTGACAGGGGTGGCGGAAAAACTGTTTTTT. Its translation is CASSPLTGVAEKLFF.

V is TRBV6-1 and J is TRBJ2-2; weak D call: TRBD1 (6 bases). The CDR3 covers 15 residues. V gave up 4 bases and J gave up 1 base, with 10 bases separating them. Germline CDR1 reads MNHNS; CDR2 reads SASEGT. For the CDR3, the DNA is TGTGCCAGCAGTGGGACGGGACAGAACACCGGGGAGCTGTTTTTT. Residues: CASSGTGQNTGELFF.

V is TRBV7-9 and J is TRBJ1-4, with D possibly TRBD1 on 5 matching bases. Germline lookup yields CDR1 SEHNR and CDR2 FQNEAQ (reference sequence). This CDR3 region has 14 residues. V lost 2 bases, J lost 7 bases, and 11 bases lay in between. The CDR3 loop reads CASSLPREGEKLFF. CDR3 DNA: TGTGCCAGCAGCTTACCCAGGGAGGGTGAAAAACTGTTTTTT.

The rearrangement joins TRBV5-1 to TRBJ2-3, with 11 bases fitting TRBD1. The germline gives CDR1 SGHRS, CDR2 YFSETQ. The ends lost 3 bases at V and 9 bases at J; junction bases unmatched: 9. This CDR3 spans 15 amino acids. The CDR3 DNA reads TGCGCCAGCAGCTCCTCCGGGACAGGGGGTGGAACGCAGTATTTT. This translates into CASSSSGTGGGTQYF. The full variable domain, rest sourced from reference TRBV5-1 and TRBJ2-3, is KAGVTQTPRYLIKTRGQQVTLSCSPISGHRSVSWYQQTPGQGLQFLFEYFSETQRNKGNFPGRFSGRQFSNSRSEMNVSTLELGDSALYLCASSSSGTGGGTQYFGPGTRLTVL.

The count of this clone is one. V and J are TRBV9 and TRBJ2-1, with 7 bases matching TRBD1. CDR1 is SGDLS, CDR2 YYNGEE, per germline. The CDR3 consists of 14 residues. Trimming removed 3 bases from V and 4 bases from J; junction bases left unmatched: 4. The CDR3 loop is CASSARDSYNEQFF. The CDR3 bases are TGTGCCAGCAGCGCCCGGGACAGTTACAATGAGCAGTTCTTC.

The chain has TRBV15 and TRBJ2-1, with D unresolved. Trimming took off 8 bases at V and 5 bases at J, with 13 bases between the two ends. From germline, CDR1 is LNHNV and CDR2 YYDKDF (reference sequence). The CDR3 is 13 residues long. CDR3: CATLAAPNNEQFF. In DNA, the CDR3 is TGTGCCACCCTCGCGGCCCCTAACAATGAGCAGTTCTTC.

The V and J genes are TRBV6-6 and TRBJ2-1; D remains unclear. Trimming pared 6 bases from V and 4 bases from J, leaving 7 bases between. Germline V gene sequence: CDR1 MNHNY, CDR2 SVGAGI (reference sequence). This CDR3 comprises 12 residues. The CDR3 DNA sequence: TGTGCCAGCAGCTCGACTTACAATGAGCAGTTCTTC. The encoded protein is CASSSTYNEQFF.

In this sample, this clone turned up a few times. DNA of the CDR3: TGTGCCAGCAGCGTAGACAGGAAAAAACTGTTTTTT. Translated, it gives CASSVDRKKLFF. This chain links TRBV9 with TRBJ1-4; D is perhaps TRBD1 (5 bases). Germline V gene sequence: CDR1 SGDLS, CDR2 YYNGEE. Trimming took off 0 bases at V and 9 bases at J, with 6 bases between the two ends. This CDR3 has 12 residues. The variable domain in full, completed from reference TRBV9 and TRBJ1-4, reads DSGVTQTPKHLITATGQRVTLRCSPRSGDLSVYWYQQSLDQGLQFLIQYYNGEERAKGNILERFSAQQFPDLHSELNLSSLELGDSALYFCASSVDRKKLFFGSGTQLSVL.

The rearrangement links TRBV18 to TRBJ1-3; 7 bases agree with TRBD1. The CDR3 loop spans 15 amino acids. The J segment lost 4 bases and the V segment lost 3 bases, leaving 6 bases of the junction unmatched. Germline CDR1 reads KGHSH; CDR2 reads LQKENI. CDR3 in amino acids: CASSPNRGGGNTIYF. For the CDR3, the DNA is TGTGCCAGCTCACCCAACAGGGGAGGCGGAAACACCATATATTTT.

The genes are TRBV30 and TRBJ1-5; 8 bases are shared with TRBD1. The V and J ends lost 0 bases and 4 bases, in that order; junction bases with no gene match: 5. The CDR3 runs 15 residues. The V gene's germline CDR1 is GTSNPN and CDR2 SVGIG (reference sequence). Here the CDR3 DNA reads TGTGCCTGGAGTGTCGGGACAGGCTTAAATCAGCCCCAGCATTTT. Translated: CAWSVGTGLNQPQHF.

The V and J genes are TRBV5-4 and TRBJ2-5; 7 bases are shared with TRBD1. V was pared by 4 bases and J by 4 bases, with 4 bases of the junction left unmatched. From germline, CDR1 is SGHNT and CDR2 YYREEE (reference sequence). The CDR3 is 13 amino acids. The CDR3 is CASSPTGRETQYF. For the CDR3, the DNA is TGTGCCAGCAGCCCGACAGGGAGAGAGACCCAGTACTTC.

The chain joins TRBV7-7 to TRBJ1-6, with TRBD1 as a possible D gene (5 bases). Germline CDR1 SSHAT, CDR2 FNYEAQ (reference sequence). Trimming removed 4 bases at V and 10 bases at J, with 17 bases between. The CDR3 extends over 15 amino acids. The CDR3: CASSSWGSNASPLHF. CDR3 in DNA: TGTGCCAGCAGCTCCTGGGGCTCCAACGCGTCACCCCTCCACTTT.

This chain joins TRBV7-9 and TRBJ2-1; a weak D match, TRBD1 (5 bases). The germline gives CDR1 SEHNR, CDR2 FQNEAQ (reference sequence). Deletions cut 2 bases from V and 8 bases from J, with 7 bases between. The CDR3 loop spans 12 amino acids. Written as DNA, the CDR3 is TGTGCCAGCAGCTTAAGGGGCGATGAGCAGTTCTTC. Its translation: CASSLRGDEQFF.

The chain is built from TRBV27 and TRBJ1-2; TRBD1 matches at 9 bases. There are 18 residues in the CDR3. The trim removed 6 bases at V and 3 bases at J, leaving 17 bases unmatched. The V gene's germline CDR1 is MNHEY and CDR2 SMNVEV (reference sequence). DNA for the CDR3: TGTGCCAGCAGCATCCTACAGGGGGCGAAAAGCCTCGACTATGGCTACACCTTC. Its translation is CASSILQGAKSLDYGYTF.

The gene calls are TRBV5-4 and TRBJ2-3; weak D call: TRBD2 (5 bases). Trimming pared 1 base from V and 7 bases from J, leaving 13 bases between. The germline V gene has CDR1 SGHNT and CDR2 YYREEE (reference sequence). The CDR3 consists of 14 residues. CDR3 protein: CASSLTTGLNTQYF. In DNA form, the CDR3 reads TGTGCCAGCAGCTTGACCACCGGACTTAATACGCAGTATTTT.

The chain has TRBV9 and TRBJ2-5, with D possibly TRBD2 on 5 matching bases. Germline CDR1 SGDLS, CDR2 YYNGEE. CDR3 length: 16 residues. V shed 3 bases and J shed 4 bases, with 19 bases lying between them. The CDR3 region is CASSGTGGSLRETQYF. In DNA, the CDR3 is TGTGCCAGCAGCGGAACTGGAGGAAGTCTAAGAGAGACCCAGTACTTC.

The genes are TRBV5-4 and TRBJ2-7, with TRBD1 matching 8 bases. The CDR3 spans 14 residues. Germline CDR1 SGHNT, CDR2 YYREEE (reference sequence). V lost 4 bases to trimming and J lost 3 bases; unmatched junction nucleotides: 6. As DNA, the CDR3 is TGTGCCAGCAGCGAAGGACAGGGTGGCTACGAGCAGTACTTC. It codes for CASSEGQGGYEQYF.

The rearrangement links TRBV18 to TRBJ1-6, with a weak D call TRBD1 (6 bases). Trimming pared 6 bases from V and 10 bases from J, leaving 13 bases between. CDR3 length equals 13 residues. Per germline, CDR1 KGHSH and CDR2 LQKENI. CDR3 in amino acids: CASSPDRTSPLHF. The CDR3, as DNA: TGTGCCAGCTCTCCCGACAGGACCTCACCCCTCCACTTT. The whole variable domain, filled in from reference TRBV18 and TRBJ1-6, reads NAGVMQNPRHLVRRRGQEARLRCSPMKGHSHVYWYRQLPEEGLKFMVYLQKENIIDESGMPKERFSAEFPKEGPSILRIQQVVRGDSAAYFCASSPDRTSPLHFGNGTRLTVT.